This record concerns one T cell receptor (beta chain) sequence. The data originate from a study of blood T cell repertoires in COVID-19. Libraries were prepared by immunoSEQ multiplex PCR; TCRdb keeps only in-frame clonotypes and omits some of them. The data hold about 220,000 clones, with approximately 85% observed a single time. Germline V gives CDR1 SGHRS, CDR2 YFSETQ. The germline V and J ends were trimmed by 0 bases and 0 bases, with 12 bases remaining between them. This CDR3 contains 16 residues. The V and J genes are TRBV5-1 and TRBJ1-1; D is uncertain. The sample comprised peripheral blood. The sequence was collected from an older woman with COVID-19, enrolled during active disease. CDR3 amino acids: CASSLGAPEMNTEAFF. In DNA form, the CDR3 reads TGCGCCAGCAGCTTGGGGGCTCCCGAAATGAACACTGAAGCTTTCTTT.